What follows describes a single T cell receptor (beta chain). The antigen it binds to is not known. These data originate in a study of T cell clonality in common variable immunodeficiency (dated by TCRdb to the mid-2010s). Study-wide findings and limitations: TCRbeta clonality was higher in CVID subjects than in healthy controls (t-test p = 0.018), and the increase was most characteristic of about a third of subjects. According to the authors, finding the cause of the higher clonality in CVID would require sequencing the repertoires of T cell subpopulations. CVID TCRbeta sequences were reported to have fewer deletions and N-nucleotide insertions and to lack highly modified clones with 13 or more V deletions. Healthy controls shared more TCRbeta clones with each other than CVID subjects shared among themselves (p < 0.0001). Even though DNA input was the same, control samples had an average of about 89,000 unique sequences each, compared with 30,000 to 40,000 in CVID samples. Differences among patients in the CVID cohort limited the correlations between repertoire features and clinical complications.

For sequencing, equivalent amounts of genomic DNA were input from CVID and control samples. For every sample, a 60 bp segment covering the rearranged TCRbeta CDR3 region was amplified and then sequenced. The immunoSEQ assay, a bias-corrected multiplex PCR combined with high-throughput sequencing, was used to amplify TCRbeta. On the authors' methods: Every unique nucleotide sequence counted as a clone and was annotated with V, D and J genes, copy number and frequency. Sequences were labeled productive if in frame, and non-productive if out of frame or containing stop codons. As previously described, clonality was calculated on the basis of Shannon's entropy. The predicted amino acid sequences of productive clones were used to derive mean CDR3 Kyte-Doolittle hydropathy. The R hclust function was used to hierarchically cluster scaled V gene usage with Manhattan distance and complete linkage. Clone sharing by CDR3 amino acid sequence was assessed by resampling 12 repertoires per group over 100 rounds. Repertoires were searched for approximately 70 published EBV-specific and a few hundred published CMV-specific TCRbeta sequences. After a couple of CVID samples that produced fewer than 10,000 sequences were dropped from the analysis, 35 to 45 CVID repertoires remained. The table comes from immuneACCESS by way of TCRdb, which keeps in-frame sequences with V and J called. Part of the clones is missing from these tables; in studies checked, under half for an unresolved V gene and the rest for unknown reasons. V and J calls and clone size are given by that table; D and trimming were obtained from the DNA. This sample contains tens of thousands of clones, none of which is a singleton. The top ten clones comprise 1.7% of the sample.

Most CVID patients and most healthy controls were of Caucasian heritage. Heparinized peripheral whole blood samples of roughly 5 to 8.5 ml were obtained from each donor. Genomic DNA from adults with common variable immune deficiency (CVID) and from healthy adult controls was used to sequence TCRbeta CDR3 repertoires. There were 22 healthy adult volunteers in the control group (approximately 12 female and roughly ten male), ranging in age from roughly 20 to 70 years, with a mean age of about 36. Diluted blood was subjected to density centrifugation over Hypaque 1077 or Ficoll-Paque for isolation of peripheral blood mononuclear cells. Genomic DNA was obtained from unsorted mononuclear cells through either Qiagen column purification or a centrifugation-based method. This sequence originates from a person aged 18 to 70 in good health. Source material: peripheral blood mononuclear cells.

The covered CDR3 bases are TGTGCCAGCAGTGAACTAGCGGGGGGTGCAGATACG. Its translation is CASSELAGGADT. The entire CDR3 sequence reads CASSELAGGADTQYF. The sequence joins TRBV2 to TRBJ2-3, with TRBD2 matching 11 junction bases. The missing CDR3 end, 3 residues past where the read stops, is filled in from the germline J gene. Here V drops 2 bases and J drops 4 bases, and the junction holds 2 bases not matched to any gene. The germline V gene encodes CDR1 SNHLY and CDR2 FYNNEI. From the cysteine up to the phenylalanine, the CDR3 has a length of 15 residues. The DNA has 36 bases, all within the CDR3, and is read from base 1.